One T cell receptor beta chain is described in this entry. Antigen: not known. TCRdb independently ran MiXCR on the 5' RACE reads; one entry per CDR3 protein. The repertoire includes 200,000 to 250,000 distinct CDR3 sequences, roughly 12% of them detected once, and 3.5% to 5% sits in the top ten. The data were obtained in a study of identical twins. Findings and limits, study-wide: Cord blood beta clonotypes that were abundant carried fewer insertions, and memory repertoires showed no such trend. The models gave estimates that fell short of the out-of-frame TCR alpha sharing seen in monozygotic twins. The study based its conclusions on cross-sectional statistical analysis and did not follow the same donors.

The same data also went into a second study, on yellow fever vaccine responses in identical twins.

Sequencing was done on a sample of memory (CD45RO+) T cells sorted from blood. The receptor's source is a young woman in good health.

The CDR3 protein is CASSGGTGNGQPQHF. For the CDR3, the DNA is TGTGCCAGCAGCGGTGGGACAGGGAATGGTCAGCCCCAGCATTTT. The V and J genes are TRBV28 and TRBJ1-5; 9 bases match TRBD1. This CDR3 spans 15 amino acids. CDR1 is MDHEN and CDR2 is SYDVKM in the germline V gene. V shed 6 bases and J 6 bases; nucleotides not matched to a gene: 9.